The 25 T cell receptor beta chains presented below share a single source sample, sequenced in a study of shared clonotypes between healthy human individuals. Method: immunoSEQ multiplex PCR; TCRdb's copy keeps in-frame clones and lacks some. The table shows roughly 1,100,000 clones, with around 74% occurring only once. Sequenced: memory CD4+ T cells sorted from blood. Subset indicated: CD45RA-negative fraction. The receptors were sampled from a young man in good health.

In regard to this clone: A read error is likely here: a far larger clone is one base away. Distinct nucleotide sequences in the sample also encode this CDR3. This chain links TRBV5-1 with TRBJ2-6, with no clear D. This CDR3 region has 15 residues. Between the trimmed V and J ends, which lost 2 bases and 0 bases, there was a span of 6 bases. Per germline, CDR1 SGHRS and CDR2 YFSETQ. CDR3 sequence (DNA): TGCGCCAGCAGCTTATCGGCCTCTGGGGCCAACGTCCTGACTTTC. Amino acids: CASSLSASGANVLTF.

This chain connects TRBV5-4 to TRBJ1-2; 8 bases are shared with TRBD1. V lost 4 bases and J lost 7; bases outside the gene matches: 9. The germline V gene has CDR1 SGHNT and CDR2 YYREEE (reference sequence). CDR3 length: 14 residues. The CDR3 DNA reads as TGTGCCAGCAGCCCGGACAGGGTTGATATTGGCTACACCTTC. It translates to CASSPDRVDIGYTF.

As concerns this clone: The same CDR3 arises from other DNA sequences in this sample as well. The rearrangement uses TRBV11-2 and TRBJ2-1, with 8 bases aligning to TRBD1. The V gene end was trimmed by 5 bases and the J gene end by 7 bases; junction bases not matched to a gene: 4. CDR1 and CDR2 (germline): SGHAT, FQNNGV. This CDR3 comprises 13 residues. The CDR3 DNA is TGTGCCAGCAGCCCCGACAGGGGAAATGAGCAGTTCTTC. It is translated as CASSPDRGNEQFF.

CDR3 nucleotide sequence: TGTGCCAGCAGCTTAGATCTAGCAAGCTCCTACGAGCAGTACTTC. Protein: CASSLDLASSYEQYF. The chain carries TRBV7-9 and TRBJ2-7; TRBD2 is a possible D gene (5 bases). The length of the CDR3 is 15 residues. The V and J ends lost 1 base and 0 bases respectively, with 10 bases between them. Germline V CDR1 and CDR2: SEHNR, FQNEAQ (reference sequence).

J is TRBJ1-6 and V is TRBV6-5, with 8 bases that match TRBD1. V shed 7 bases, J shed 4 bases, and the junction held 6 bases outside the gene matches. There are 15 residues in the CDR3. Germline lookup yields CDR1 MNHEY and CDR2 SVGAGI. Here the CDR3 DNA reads TGTGCCAGCACCTGGACAGGGCGGTATAATTCACCCCTCCACTTT. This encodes CASTWTGRYNSPLHF.

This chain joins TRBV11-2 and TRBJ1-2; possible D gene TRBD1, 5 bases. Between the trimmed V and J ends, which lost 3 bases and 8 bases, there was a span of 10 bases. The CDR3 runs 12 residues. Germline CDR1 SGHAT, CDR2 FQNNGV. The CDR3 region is CASSFNGGGYTF. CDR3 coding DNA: TGTGCCAGCAGCTTCAATGGGGGAGGCTACACCTTC.

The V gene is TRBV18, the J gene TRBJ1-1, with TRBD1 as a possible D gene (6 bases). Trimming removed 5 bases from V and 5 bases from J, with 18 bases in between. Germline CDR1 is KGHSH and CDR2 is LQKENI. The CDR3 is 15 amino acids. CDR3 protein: CASSRPNREGTEAFF. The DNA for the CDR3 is TGTGCCAGCTCAAGGCCCAACAGGGAGGGGACTGAAGCTTTCTTT.

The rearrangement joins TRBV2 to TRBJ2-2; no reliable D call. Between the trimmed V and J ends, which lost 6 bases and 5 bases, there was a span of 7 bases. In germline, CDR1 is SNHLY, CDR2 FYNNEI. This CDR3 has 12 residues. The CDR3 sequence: CASRDETGELFF. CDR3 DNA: TGTGCCAGCAGGGACGAGACCGGGGAGCTGTTTTTT. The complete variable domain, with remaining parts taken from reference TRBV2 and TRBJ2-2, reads EPEVTQTPSHQVTQMGQEVILRCVPISNHLYFYWYRQILGQKVEFLVSFYNNEISEKSEIFDDQFSVERPDGSNFTLKIRSTKLEDSAMYFCASRDETGELFFGEGSRLTVL.

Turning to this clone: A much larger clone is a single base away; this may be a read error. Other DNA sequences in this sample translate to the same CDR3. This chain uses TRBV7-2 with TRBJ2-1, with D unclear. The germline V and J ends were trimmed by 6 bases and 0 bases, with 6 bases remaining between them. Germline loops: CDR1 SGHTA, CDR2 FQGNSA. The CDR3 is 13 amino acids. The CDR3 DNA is TGTGCCAGCAGTCCCCCCTCCTACAATGAGCAGTTCTTC. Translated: CASSPPSYNEQFF. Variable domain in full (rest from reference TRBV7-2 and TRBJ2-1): GAGVSQSPSNKVTEKGKDVELRCDPISGHTALYWYRQSLGQGLEFLIYFQGNSAPDKSGLPSDRFSAERTGGSVSTLTIQRTQQEDSAVYLCASSPPSYNEQFFGPGTRLTVL.

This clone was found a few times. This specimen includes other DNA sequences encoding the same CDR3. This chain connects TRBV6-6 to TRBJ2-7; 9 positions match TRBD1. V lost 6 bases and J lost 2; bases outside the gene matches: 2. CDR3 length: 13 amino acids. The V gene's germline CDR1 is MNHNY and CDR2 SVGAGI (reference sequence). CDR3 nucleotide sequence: TGTGCCAGCAGGGACAGGGGACCCTACGAGCAGTACTTC. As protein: CASRDRGPYEQYF.

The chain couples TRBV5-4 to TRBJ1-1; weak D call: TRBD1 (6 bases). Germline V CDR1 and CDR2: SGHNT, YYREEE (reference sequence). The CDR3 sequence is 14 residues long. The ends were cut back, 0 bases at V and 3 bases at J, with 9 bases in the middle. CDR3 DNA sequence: TGTGCCAGCAGCTTGGGTAGGACAGACACTGAAGCTTTCTTT. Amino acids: CASSLGRTDTEAFF.

The CDR3 sequence is CASSPRIYYEQYF. The CDR3 DNA reads as TGTGCCAGCAGTCCCCGTATTTACTACGAGCAGTACTTC. The V call is TRBV27, the J call TRBJ2-7; D is ambiguous. Germline CDR1 and CDR2: MNHEY and SMNVEV (reference sequence). This CDR3 spans 13 amino acids. V was trimmed by 5 bases and J by 3 bases, leaving 11 bases between them.

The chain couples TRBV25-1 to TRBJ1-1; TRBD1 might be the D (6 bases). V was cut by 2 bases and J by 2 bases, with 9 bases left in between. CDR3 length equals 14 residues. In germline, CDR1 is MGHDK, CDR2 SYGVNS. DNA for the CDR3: TGTGCCAGCAGTGAACAGGGGAGCAACACTGAAGCTTTCTTT. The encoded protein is CASSEQGSNTEAFF. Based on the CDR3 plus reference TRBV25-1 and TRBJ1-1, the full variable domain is EADIYQTPRYLVIGTGKKITLECSQTMGHDKMYWYQQDPGMELHLIHYSYGVNSTEKGDLSSESTVSRIRTEHFPLTLESARPSHTSQYLCASSEQGSNTEAFFGQGTRLTVV.

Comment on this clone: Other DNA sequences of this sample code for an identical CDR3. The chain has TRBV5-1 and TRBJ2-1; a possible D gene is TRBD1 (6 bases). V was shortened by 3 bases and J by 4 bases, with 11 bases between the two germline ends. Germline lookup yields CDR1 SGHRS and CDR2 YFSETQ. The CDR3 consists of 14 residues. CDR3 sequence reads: CASSSGVRYNEQFF. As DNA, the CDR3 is TGCGCCAGCAGCTCAGGGGTAAGGTACAATGAGCAGTTCTTC.

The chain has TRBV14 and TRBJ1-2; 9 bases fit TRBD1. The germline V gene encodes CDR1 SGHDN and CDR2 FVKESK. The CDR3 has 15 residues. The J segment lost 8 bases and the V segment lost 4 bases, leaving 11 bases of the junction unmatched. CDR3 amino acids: CASSPPGTGNRGYTF. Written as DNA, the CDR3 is TGTGCCAGCAGCCCCCCCGGGACAGGGAATCGGGGCTACACCTTC.

This CDR3 reads CASSPTQGGNSYNEQFF. The CDR3 region has the DNA TGTGCCAGCAGCCCCACACAGGGGGGGAACTCCTACAATGAGCAGTTCTTC. V is TRBV16 and J is TRBJ2-1, with TRBD1 as a possible D gene (8 bases). Germline V gives CDR1 KGHSY, CDR2 FQNENV. Trimming took off 4 bases at V and 0 bases at J, with 16 bases between the two ends. This CDR3 contains 17 residues.

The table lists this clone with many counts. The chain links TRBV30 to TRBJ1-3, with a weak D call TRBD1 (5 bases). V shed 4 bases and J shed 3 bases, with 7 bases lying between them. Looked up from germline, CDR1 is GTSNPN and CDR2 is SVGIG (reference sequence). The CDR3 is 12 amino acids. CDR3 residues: CAWTGHGNTIYF. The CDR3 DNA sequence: TGTGCCTGGACAGGGCATGGAAACACCATATATTTT.

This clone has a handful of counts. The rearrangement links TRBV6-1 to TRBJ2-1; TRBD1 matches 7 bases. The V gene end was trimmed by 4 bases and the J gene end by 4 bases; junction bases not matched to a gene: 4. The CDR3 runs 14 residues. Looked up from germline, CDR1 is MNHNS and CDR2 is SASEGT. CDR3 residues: CASSAIQGYNEQFF. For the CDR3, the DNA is TGTGCCAGCAGTGCGATACAGGGGTACAATGAGCAGTTCTTC.

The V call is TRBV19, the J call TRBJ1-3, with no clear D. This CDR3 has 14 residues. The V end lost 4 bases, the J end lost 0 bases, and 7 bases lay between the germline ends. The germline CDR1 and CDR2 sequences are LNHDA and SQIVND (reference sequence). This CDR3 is CASSKGFSGNTIYF. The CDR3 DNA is TGTGCCAGTAGTAAGGGATTCTCTGGAAACACCATATATTTT.

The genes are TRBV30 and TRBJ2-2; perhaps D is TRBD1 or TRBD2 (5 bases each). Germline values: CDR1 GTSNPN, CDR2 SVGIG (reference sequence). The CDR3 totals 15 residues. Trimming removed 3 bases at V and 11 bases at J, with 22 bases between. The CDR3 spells CAWRRWDLLSRELFF. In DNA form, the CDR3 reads TGTGCCTGGAGGAGATGGGACCTGTTATCGAGAGAGCTGTTTTTT.

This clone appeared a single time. CDR3 in amino acids: CASSFTSGGNNEQFF. In nucleotides, the CDR3 is TGTGCCAGCAGCTTCACTAGCGGGGGTAACAATGAGCAGTTCTTC. The chain couples TRBV7-2 to TRBJ2-1; TRBD2 agrees at 11 bases. The CDR3 has 15 residues. CDR1 and CDR2 from the germline V gene are SGHTA and FQGNSA. Trimming at V came to 3 bases and at J to 5 bases, leaving 3 bases not matched to a gene.

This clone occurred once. CDR3 sequence reads: CASSPVGASTDTQYF. CDR3 nucleotide sequence: TGTGCCAGCAGTCCGGTCGGGGCTAGCACAGATACGCAGTATTTT. The chain combines TRBV6-5 with TRBJ2-3; D might be TRBD1 or TRBD2, each matching 5 bases. The CDR3 contains 15 residues. V was clipped by 5 bases and J by 0 bases, with 12 bases between them. Germline V CDR1 and CDR2: MNHEY, SVGAGI.

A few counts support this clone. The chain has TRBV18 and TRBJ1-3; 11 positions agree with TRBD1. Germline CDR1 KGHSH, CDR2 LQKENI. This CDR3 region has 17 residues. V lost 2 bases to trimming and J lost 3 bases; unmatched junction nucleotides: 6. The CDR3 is CASSPTDRGHFGNTIYF. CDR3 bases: TGTGCCAGCTCACCAACGGACAGGGGGCATTTTGGAAACACCATATATTTT.

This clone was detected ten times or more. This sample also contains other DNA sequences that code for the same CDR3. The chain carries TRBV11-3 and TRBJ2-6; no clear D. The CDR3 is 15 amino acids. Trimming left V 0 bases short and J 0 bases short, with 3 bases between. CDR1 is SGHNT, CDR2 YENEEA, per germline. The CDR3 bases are TGTGCCAGCAGCTTAGACAGCTCTGGGGCCAACGTCCTGACTTTC. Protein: CASSLDSSGANVLTF.

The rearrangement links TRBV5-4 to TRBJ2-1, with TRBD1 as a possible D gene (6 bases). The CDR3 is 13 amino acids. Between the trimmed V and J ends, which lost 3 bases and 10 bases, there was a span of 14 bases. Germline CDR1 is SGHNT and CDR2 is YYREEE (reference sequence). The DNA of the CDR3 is TGTGCCAGCAGCTCGGTGGACGGGACAGAGCAGTTCTTC. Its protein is CASSSVDGTEQFF.